This T cell receptor (beta chain) was recorded in a study of T cells after yellow fever vaccination. Germline loops: CDR1 LNHDA, CDR2 SQIVND (reference sequence). CDR3 size: 13 residues. On this clonotype itself: Its antigen is still unknown.

They built TCR cDNA with 5'RACE template switching, a step that put in a universal primer site and UMIs. TCRdb passed the 5' RACE reads through MiXCR, listing each CDR3 protein once. The table has 250,000 to 400,000 distinct CDR3 sequences, over 4% seen once. Study-wide points: Among primary-vaccination clones, most reappeared after the booster, at roughly 96% for CD4 and around 91% for CD8.

The specimen comprised PBMCs, sampled 5 days after the yellow fever booster vaccination. The chain joins TRBV19 to TRBJ2-2; a weak D match, TRBD2 (5 bases). This receptor was taken from a man younger than 30 who received the YFV17D yellow fever vaccine. CDR3 coding DNA: TGTGCAACGGCGGAGGCGAACACCGGGGAGCTGTTTTTT. Its translation is CATAEANTGELFF.